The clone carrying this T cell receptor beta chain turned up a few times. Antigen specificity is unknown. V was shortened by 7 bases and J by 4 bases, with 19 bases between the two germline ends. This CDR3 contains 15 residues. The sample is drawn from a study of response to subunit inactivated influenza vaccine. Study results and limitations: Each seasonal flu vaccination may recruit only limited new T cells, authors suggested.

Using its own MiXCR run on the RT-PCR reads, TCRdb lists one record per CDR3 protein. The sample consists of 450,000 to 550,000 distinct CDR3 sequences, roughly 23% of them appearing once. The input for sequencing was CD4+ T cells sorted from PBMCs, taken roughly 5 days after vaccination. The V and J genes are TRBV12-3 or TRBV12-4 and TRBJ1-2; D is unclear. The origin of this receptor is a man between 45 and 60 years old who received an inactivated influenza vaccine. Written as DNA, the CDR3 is TGTGCCAGCACCCCTTCCGCAGGAGACATCTATGGCTACACCTTC. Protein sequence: CASTPSAGDIYGYTF.